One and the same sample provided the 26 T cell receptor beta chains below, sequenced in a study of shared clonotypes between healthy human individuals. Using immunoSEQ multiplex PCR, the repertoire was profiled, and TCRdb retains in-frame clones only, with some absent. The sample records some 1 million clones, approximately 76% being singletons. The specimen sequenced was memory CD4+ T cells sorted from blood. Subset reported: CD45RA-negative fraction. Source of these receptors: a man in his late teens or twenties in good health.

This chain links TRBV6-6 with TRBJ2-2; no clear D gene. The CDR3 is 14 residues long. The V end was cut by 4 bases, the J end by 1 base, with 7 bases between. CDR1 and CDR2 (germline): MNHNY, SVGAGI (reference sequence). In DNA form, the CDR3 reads TGTGCCAGCAGTTTCAGGATGAACACCGGGGAGCTGTTTTTT. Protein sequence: CASSFRMNTGELFF.

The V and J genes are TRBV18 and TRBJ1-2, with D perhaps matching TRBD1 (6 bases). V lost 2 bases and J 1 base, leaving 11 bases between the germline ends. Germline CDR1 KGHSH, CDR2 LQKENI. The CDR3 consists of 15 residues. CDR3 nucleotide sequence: TGTGCCAGCTCACCAGGGGACACCGATAACTATGGCTACACCTTC. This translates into CASSPGDTDNYGYTF. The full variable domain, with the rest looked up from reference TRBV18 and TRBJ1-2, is NAGVMQNPRHLVRRRGQEARLRCSPMKGHSHVYWYRQLPEEGLKFMVYLQKENIIDESGMPKERFSAEFPKEGPSILRIQQVVRGDSAAYFCASSPGDTDNYGYTFGSGTRLTVV.

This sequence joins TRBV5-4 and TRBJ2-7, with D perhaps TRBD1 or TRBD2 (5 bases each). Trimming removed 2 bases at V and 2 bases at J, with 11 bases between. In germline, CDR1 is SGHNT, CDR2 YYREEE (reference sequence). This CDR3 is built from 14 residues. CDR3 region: CASSFGDRPYEQYF. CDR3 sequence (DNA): TGTGCCAGCAGCTTTGGGGACCGCCCCTACGAGCAGTACTTC.

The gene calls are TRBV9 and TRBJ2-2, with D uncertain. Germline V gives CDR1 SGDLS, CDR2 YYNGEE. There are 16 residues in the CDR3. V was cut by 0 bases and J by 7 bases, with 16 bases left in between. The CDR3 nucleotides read TGTGCCAGCAGCGTAGATGTGGGCGGTGGAGACGGGGAGCTGTTTTTT. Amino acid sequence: CASSVDVGGGDGELFF.

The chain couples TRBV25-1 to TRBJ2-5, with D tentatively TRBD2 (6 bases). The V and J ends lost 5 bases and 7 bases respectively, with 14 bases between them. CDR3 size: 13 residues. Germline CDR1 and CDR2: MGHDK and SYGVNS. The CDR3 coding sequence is TGTGCCAGCAGTTTAGCGGCCTTGGGGACCCAGTACTTC. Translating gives CASSLAALGTQYF.

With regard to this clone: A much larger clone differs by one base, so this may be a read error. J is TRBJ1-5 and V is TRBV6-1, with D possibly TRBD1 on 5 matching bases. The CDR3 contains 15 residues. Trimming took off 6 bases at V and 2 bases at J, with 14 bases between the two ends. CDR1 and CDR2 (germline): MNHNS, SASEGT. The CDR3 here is CASSITRGGNQPQHF. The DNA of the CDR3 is TGTGCCAGCAGCATCACAAGGGGAGGCAATCAGCCCCAGCATTTT.

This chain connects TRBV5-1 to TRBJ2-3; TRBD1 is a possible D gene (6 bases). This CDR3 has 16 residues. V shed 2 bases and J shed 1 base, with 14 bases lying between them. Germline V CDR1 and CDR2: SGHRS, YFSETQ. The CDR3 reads CASSFRGQGGTDTQYF. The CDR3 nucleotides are TGCGCCAGCAGCTTCAGGGGCCAGGGAGGCACAGATACGCAGTATTTT.

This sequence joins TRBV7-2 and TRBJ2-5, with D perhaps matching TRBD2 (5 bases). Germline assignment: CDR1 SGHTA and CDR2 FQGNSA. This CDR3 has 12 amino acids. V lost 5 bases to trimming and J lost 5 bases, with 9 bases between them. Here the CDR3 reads CASSQRGETQYF. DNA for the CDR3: TGTGCCAGCAGCCAGCGAGGGGAGACCCAGTACTTC.

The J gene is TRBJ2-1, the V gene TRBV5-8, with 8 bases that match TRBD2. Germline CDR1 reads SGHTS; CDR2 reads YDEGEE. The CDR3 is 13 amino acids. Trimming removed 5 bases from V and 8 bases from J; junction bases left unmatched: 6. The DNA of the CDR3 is TGTGCCAGCAGTTCGGGAGGGCCAGATGAGCAGTTCTTC. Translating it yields CASSSGGPDEQFF.

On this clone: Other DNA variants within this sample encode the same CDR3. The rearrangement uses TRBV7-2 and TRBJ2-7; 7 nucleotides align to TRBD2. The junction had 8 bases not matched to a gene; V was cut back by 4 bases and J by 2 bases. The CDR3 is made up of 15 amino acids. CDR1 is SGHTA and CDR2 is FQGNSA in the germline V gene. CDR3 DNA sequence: TGTGCCAGCAGCTCCCAAGCGGGACCCACCTACGAGCAGTACTTC. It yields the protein CASSSQAGPTYEQYF.

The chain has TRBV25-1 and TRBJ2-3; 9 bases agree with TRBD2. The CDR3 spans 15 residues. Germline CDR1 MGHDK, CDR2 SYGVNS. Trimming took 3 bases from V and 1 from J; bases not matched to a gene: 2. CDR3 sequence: CASSESSGGTDTQYF. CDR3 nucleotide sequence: TGTGCCAGCAGTGAGTCTAGCGGGGGCACAGATACGCAGTATTTT.

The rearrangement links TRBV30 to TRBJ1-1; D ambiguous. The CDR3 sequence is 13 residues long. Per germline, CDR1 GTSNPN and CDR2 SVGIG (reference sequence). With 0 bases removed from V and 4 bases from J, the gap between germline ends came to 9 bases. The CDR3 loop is CAWSVYESTEAFF. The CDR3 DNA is TGTGCCTGGAGTGTATACGAATCCACTGAAGCTTTCTTT.

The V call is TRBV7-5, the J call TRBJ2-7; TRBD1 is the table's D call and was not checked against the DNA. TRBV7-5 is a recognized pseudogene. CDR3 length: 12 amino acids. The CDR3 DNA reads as TGTGCCAGAAGCTTGACCAGCAGGAAGCAGTACTTC. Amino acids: CARSLTSRKQYF.

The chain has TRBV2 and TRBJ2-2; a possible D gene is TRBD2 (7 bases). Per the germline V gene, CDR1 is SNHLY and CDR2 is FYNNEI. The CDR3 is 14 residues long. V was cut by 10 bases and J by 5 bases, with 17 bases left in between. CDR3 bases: TGTGCCAAGTCTGGGGGGAGGGGGACCGGGGAGCTGTTTTTT. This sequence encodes CAKSGGRGTGELFF.

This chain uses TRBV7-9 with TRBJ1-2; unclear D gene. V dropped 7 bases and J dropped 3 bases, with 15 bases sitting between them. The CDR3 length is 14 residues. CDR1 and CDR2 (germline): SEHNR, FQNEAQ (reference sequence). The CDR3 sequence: CASTVTGMDYGYTF. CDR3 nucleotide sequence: TGTGCCAGCACCGTCACGGGCATGGACTATGGCTACACCTTC.

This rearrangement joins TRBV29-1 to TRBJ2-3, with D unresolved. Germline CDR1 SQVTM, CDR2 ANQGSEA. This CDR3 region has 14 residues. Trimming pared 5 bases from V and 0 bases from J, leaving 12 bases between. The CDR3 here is CSVTPGTSTDTQYF. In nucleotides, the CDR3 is TGCAGCGTTACCCCCGGTACGAGCACAGATACGCAGTATTTT.

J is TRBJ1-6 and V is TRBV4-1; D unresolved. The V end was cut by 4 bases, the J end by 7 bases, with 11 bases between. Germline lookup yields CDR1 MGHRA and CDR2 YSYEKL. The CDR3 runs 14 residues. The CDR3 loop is CASSREGNNSPLHF. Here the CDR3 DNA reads TGCGCCAGCAGCCGCGAGGGAAACAATTCACCCCTCCACTTT.

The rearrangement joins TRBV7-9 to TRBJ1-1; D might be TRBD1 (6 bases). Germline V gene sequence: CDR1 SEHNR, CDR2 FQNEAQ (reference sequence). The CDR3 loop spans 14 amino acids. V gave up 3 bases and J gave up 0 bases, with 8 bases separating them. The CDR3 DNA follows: TGTGCCAGCAGCTTTGGACAGTTGAACACTGAAGCTTTCTTT. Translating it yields CASSFGQLNTEAFF.

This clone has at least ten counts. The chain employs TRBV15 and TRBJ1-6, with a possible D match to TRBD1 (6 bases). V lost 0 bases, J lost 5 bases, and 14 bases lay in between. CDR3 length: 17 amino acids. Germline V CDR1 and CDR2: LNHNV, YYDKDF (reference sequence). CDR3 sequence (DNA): TGTGCCACCAGCAGAGATCTCGTGGCAGGGGATAATTCACCCCTCCACTTT. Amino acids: CATSRDLVAGDNSPLHF. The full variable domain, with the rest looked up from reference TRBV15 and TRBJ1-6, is DAMVIQNPRYQVTQFGKPVTLSCSQTLNHNVMYWYQQKSSQAPKLLFHYYDKDFNNEADTPDNFQSRRPNTSFCFLDIRSPGLGDTAMYLCATSRDLVAGDNSPLHFGNGTRLTVT.

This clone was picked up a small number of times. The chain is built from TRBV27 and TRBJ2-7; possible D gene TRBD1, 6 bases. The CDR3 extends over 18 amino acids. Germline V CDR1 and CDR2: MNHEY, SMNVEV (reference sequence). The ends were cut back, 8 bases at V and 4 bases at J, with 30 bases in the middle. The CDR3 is CASGTGLRQLAKNYEQYF. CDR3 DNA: TGTGCCAGCGGCACAGGGCTCCGACAGCTAGCAAAAAATTACGAGCAGTACTTC.

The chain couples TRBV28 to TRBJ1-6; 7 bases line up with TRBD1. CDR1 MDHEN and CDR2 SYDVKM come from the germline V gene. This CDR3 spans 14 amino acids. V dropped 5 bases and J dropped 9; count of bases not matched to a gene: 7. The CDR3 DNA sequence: TGTGCCAGCAGTCCCTACAGGGGTAGTTCACCCCTCCACTTT. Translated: CASSPYRGSSPLHF.

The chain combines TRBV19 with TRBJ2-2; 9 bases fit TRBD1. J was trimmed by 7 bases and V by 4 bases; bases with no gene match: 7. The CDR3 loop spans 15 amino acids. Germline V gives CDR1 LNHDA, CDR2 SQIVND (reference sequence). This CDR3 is CASSTGQGFIGELFF. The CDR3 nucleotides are TGTGCCAGTAGTACGGGACAGGGATTCATCGGGGAGCTGTTTTTT.

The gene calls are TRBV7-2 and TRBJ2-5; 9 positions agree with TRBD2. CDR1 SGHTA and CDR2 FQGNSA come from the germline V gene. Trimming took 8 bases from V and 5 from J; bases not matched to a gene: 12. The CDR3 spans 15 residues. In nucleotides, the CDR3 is TGTGCCAGCTCCGACGGCGGGAGGGCGGAGGAGACCCAGTACTTC. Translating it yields CASSDGGRAEETQYF.

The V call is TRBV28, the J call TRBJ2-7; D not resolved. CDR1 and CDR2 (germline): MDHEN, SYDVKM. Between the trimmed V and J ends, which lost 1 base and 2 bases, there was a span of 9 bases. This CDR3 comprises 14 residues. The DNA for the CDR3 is TGTGCCAGCAGTTTATTTGCGGAGACCTACGAGCAGTACTTC. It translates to CASSLFAETYEQYF.

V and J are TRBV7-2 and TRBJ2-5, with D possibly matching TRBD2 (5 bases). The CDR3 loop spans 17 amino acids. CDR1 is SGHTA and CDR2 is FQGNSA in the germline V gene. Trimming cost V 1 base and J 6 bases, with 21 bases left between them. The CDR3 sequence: CASSLGLSSAGLQTQYF. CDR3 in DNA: TGTGCCAGCAGCTTAGGCCTATCGTCGGCGGGCCTGCAGACCCAGTACTTC.

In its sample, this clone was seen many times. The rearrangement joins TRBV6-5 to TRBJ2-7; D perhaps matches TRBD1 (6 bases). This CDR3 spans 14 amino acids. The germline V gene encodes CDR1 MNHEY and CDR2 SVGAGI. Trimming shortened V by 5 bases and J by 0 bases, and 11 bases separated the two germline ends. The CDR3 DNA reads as TGTGCCAGCAGTCGGACAGTGGACTCCTACGAGCAGTACTTC. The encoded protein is CASSRTVDSYEQYF.